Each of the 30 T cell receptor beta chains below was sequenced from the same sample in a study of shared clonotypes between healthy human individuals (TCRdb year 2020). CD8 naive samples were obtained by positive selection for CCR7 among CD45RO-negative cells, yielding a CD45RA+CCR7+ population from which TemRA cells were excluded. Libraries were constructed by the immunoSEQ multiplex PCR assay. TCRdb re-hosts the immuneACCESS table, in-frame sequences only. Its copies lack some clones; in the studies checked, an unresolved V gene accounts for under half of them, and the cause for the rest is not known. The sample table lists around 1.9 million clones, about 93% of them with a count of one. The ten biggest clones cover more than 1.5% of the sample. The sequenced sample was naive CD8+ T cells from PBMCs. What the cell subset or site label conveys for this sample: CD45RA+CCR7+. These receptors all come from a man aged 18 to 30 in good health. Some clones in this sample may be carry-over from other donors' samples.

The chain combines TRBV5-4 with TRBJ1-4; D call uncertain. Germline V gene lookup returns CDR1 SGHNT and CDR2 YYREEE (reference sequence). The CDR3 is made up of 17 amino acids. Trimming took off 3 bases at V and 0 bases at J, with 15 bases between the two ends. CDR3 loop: CASSWPRYGATNEKLFF. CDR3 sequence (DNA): TGTGCCAGCAGCTGGCCCCGGTACGGTGCAACTAATGAAAAACTGTTTTTT.

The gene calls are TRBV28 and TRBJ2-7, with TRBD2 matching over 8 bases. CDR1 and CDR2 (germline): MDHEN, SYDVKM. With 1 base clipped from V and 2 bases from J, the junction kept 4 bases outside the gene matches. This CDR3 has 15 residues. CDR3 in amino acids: CASSLLREGPYEQYF. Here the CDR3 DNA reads TGTGCCAGCAGTTTATTACGGGAGGGGCCCTACGAGCAGTACTTC.

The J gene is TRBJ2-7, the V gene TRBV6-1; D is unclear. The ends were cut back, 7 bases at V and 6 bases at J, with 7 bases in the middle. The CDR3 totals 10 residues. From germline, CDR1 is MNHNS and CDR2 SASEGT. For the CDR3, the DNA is TGTGCCAGCACTGGGCTCGAGCAGTACTTC. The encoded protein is CASTGLEQYF.

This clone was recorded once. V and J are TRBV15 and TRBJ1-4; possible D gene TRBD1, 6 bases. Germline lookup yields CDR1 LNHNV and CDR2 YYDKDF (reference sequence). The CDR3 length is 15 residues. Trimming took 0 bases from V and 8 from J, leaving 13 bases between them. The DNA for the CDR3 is TGTGCCACCAGCAGAGATGAGGAGGGGGAAGAAAAACTGTTTTTT. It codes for CATSRDEEGEEKLFF.

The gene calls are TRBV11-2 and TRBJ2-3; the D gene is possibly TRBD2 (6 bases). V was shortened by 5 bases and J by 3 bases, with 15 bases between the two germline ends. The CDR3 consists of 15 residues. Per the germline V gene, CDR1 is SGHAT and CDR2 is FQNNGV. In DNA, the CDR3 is TGTGCCAGCAGCCCCTTACCGGGAGCGACAGATACGCAGTATTTT. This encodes CASSPLPGATDTQYF.

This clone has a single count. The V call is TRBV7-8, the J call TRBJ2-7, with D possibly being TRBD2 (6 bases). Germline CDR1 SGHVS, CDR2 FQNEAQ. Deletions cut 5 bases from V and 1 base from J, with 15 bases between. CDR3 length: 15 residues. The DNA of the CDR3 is TGTGCCAGCAGCGCGCGTAGCGGTACATCCTACGAGCAGTACTTC. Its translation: CASSARSGTSYEQYF.

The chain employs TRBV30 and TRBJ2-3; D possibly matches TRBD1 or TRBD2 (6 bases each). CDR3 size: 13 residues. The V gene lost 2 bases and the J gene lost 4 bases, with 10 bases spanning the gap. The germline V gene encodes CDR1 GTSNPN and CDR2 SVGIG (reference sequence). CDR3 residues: CAWSRGDPDTQYF. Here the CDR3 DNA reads TGTGCCTGGAGTAGGGGGGACCCAGATACGCAGTATTTT.

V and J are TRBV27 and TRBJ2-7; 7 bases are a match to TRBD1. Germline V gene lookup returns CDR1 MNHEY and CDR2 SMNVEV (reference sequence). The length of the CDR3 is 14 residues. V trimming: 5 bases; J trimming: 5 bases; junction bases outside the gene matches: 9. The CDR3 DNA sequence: TGTGCCAGCAGTGGGCTGACAGGGAACGACGAGCAGTACTTC. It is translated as CASSGLTGNDEQYF.

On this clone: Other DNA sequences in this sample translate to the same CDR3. Written as DNA, the CDR3 is TGTGCCAGCAGTTTACGCCTAGCGGGGGCCTACGAGCAGTACTTC. It yields the protein CASSLRLAGAYEQYF. The chain couples TRBV27 to TRBJ2-7; 10 bases agree with TRBD2. Looked up from germline, CDR1 is MNHEY and CDR2 is SMNVEV (reference sequence). The CDR3 consists of 15 residues. V was clipped by 2 bases and J by 2 bases; unmatched bases: 3.

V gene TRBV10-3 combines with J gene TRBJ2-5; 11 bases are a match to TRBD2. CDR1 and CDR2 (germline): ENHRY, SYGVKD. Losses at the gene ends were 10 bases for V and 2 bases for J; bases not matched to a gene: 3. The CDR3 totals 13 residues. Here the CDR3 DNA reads TGTGCCAGAGGGACTAGCGGACAAGAGACCCAGTACTTC. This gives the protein CARGTSGQETQYF.

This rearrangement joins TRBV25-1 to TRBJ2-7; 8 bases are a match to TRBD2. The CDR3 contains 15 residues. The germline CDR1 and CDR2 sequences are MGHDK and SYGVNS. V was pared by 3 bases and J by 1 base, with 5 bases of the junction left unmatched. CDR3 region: CASSEGLELSYEQYF. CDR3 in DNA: TGTGCCAGCAGTGAGGGACTAGAATTATCCTACGAGCAGTACTTC.

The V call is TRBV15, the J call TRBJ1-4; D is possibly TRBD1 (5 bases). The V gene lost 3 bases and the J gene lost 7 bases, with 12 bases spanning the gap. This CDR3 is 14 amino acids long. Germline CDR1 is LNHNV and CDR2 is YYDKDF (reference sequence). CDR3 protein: CATSRGGGSEKLFF. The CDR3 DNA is TGTGCCACCAGCAGGGGGGGTGGTAGTGAAAAACTGTTTTTT.

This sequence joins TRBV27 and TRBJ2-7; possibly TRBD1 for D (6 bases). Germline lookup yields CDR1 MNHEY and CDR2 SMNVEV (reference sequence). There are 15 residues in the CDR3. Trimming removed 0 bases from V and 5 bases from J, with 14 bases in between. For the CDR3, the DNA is TGTGCCAGCAGTTTATCCAGCTACAGGGTCCACGAGCAGTACTTC. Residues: CASSLSSYRVHEQYF.

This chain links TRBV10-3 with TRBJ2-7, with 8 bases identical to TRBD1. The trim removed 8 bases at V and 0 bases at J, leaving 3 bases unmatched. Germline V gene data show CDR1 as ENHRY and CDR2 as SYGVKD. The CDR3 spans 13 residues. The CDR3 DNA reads TGTGCCATCCGGACAGGGACCTCCTACGAGCAGTACTTC. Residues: CAIRTGTSYEQYF.

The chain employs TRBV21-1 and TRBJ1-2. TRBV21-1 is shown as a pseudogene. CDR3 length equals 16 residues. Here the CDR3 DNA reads TGTGCCAGCAGCAAAGTCGATCCGGGGGTACACTATGGCTACACCTTC. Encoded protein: CASSKVDPGVHYGYTF.

The CDR3 DNA reads as TGTGCCAGCAGCCCCAGAGAAAAACTGTTTTTT. Its protein product is CASSPREKLFF. The chain uses TRBV5-8 and TRBJ1-4; D is undetermined. This CDR3 spans 11 amino acids. CDR1 and CDR2 from the germline V gene are SGHTS and YDEGEE. V lost 4 bases, J lost 8 bases, and 6 bases lay in between.

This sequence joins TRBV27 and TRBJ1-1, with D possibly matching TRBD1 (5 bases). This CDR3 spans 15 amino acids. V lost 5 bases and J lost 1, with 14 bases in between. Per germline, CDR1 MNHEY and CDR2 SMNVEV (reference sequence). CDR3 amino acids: CASSQGHGANTEAFF. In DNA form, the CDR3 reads TGTGCCAGCAGTCAAGGACACGGAGCGAACACTGAAGCTTTCTTT.

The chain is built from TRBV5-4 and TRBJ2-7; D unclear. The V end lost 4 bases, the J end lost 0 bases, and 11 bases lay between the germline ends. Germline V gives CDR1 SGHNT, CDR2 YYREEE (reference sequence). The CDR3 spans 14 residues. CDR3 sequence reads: CASSLPETSYEQYF. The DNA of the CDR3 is TGTGCCAGCAGCCTCCCAGAAACCTCCTACGAGCAGTACTTC.

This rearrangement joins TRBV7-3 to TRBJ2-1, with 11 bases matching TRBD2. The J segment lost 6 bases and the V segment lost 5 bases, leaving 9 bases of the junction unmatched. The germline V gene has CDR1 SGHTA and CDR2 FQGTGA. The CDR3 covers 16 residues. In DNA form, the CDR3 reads TGTGCCAGCAGCCCTTCTCTAGCGGGAGGTGCCAATGAGCAGTTCTTC. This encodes CASSPSLAGGANEQFF.

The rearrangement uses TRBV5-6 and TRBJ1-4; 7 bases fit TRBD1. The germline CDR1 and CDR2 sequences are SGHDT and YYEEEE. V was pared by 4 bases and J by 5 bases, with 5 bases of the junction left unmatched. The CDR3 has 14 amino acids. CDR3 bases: TGTGCCAGCAGCCGAGGGACAGAAAATGAAAAACTGTTTTTT. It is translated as CASSRGTENEKLFF.

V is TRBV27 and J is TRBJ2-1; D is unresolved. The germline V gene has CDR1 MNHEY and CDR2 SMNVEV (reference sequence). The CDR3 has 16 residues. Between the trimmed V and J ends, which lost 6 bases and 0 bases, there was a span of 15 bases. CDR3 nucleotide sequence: TGTGCCAGCAGATCTCGCAAGCTGAACTCCTACAATGAGCAGTTCTTC. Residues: CASRSRKLNSYNEQFF.

The DNA for the CDR3 is TGTGCCAGCCGACCGGGTGGGGAGGGCACTGAAGCTTTCTTT. Translation gives CASRPGGEGTEAFF. The rearrangement joins TRBV6-5 to TRBJ1-1, with D unclear. CDR1 MNHEY and CDR2 SVGAGI come from the germline V gene. V was shortened by 8 bases and J by 4 bases, with 17 bases between the two germline ends. CDR3 length equals 14 residues.

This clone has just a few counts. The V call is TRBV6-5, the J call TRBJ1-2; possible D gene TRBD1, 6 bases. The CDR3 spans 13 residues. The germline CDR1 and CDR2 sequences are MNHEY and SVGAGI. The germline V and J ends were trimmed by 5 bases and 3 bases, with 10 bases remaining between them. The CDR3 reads CASSQGQYYGYTF. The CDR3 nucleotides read TGTGCCAGCAGTCAAGGACAGTACTATGGCTACACCTTC.

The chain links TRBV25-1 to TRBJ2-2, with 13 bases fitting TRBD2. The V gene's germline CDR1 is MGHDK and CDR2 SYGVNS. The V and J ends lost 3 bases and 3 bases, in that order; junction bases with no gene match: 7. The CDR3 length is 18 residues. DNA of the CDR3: TGTGCCAGCAGTGACAGGGGACTAGCGGGATTGGACACCGGGGAGCTGTTTTTT. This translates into CASSDRGLAGLDTGELFF. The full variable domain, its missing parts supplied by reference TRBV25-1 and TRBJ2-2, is EADIYQTPRYLVIGTGKKITLECSQTMGHDKMYWYQQDPGMELHLIHYSYGVNSTEKGDLSSESTVSRIRTEHFPLTLESARPSHTSQYLCASSDRGLAGLDTGELFFGEGSRLTVL.

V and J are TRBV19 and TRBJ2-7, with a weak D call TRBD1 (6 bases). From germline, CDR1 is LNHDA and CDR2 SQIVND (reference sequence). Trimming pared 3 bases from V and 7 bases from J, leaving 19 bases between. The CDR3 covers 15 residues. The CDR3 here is CASSMRDTAPQEQYF. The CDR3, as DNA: TGTGCCAGTAGTATGAGGGACACCGCCCCCCAAGAGCAGTACTTC.

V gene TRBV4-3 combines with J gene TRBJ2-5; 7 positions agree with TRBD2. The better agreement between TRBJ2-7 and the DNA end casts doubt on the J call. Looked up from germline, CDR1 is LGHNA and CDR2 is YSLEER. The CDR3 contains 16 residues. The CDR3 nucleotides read TGCGCCAGCAGCCAAGATTCTAGCGGTCCCTCCTACGAGCAGTACTTC. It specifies CASSQDSSGPSYEQYF.

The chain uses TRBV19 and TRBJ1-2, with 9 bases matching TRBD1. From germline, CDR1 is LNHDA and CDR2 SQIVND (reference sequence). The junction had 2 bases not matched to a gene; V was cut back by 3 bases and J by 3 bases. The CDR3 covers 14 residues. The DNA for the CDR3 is TGTGCCAGTAGTATGTGGGACAGGGACTATGGCTACACCTTC. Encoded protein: CASSMWDRDYGYTF.

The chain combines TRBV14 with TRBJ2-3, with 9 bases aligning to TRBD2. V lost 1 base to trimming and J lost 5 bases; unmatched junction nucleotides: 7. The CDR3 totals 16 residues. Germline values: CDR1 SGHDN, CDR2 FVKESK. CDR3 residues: CASSQVFSGRGDTQYF. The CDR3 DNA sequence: TGTGCCAGCAGCCAAGTTTTTAGCGGGAGAGGAGATACGCAGTATTTT.

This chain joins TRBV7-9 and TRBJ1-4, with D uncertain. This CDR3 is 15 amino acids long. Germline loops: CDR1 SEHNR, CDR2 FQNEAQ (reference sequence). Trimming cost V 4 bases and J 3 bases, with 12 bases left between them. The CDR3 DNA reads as TGTGCCAGCAGCTCCCCCGGGCTCCCTAATGAAAAACTGTTTTTT. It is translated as CASSSPGLPNEKLFF.

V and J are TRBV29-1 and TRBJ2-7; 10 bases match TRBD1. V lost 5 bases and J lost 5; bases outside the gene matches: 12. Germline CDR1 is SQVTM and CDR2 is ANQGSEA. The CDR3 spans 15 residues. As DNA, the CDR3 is TGCAGCGTTAGACCGCGACAGGGGGCATCCAACGAGCAGTACTTC. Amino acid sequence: CSVRPRQGASNEQYF.